A single sample gave rise to the 27 T cell receptor beta chains below, sequenced in a study of blood T cell repertoires in COVID-19. Generated by immunoSEQ multiplex PCR, the TCRdb table keeps only in-frame clones and is missing some. Among about 190,000 clones, 70% to 90% were seen once, and the ten largest hold roughly 6.2%. Material: peripheral blood. The receptor set was obtained from a woman in her 40s who had recovered from COVID-19.

This CDR3 reads CASSRGVEGTYYGYTF. The CDR3 DNA reads as TGTGCCAGTAGTAGGGGTGTGGAGGGTACATACTATGGCTACACCTTC. The V call is TRBV19, the J call TRBJ1-2; D is unclear. The V gene lost 4 bases and the J gene lost 3 bases, with 18 bases spanning the gap. The CDR3 sequence is 16 residues long. Germline V CDR1 and CDR2: LNHDA, SQIVND (reference sequence).

CDR3 region: CASSPTGSGEKLFF. For the CDR3, the DNA is TGTGCCAGCAGCCCGACAGGGTCTGGTGAAAAACTGTTTTTT. The chain recombines TRBV7-2 with TRBJ1-4; 7 bases map to TRBD1. V shed 5 bases, J shed 7 bases, and the junction held 7 bases outside the gene matches. This CDR3 contains 14 residues. Germline CDR1 reads SGHTA; CDR2 reads FQGNSA.

The CDR3 DNA sequence: TGTGCCAGCAGCCCCCGAGCCGCCAGGGGAGACACTGAAGCTTTCTTT. Amino acids: CASSPRAARGDTEAFF. The chain employs TRBV3-1 (or the pseudogene TRBV3-2) and TRBJ1-1; a possible D gene is TRBD1 (6 bases). Germline V gives CDR1 LGHDT, CDR2 YNNKEL (reference sequence). The CDR3 is made up of 16 amino acids. The V end was cut by 4 bases, the J end by 3 bases, with 18 bases between.

The gene calls are TRBV3-1 (or the pseudogene TRBV3-2) and TRBJ2-2, with TRBD2 matching over 8 bases. The germline V gene has CDR1 LGHDT and CDR2 YNNKEL (reference sequence). V lost 5 bases, J lost 6 bases, and 11 bases stayed unmatched. The CDR3 loop spans 16 amino acids. The CDR3 here is CASSSGSAGEAGELFF. CDR3 DNA sequence: TGTGCCAGCAGCTCGGGCTCAGCGGGAGAGGCCGGGGAGCTGTTTTTT.

V gene TRBV7-9 combines with J gene TRBJ2-2, with 7 bases identical to TRBD1. Germline V CDR1 and CDR2: SEHNR, FQNEAQ (reference sequence). V gave up 5 bases and J gave up 6 bases; unmatched junction bases: 9. CDR3 length: 15 amino acids. CDR3 protein: CASSLTTGHSGELFF. In DNA form, the CDR3 reads TGTGCCAGCAGCCTCACGACAGGGCACTCCGGGGAGCTGTTTTTT.

The CDR3 region is CAVQGRGQPQHF. The CDR3 DNA sequence: TGTGCGGTACAGGGAAGGGGTCAGCCCCAGCATTTT. The chain employs TRBV30 and TRBJ1-5, with D possibly TRBD1 on 6 matching bases. Per the germline V gene, CDR1 is GTSNPN and CDR2 is SVGIG (reference sequence). CDR3 length: 12 amino acids.

The V gene is TRBV7-8, the J gene TRBJ1-6, with 7 bases aligning to TRBD1. The V gene's germline CDR1 is SGHVS and CDR2 FQNEAQ. The CDR3 runs to 15 residues. With 5 bases clipped from V and 7 bases from J, the junction kept 8 bases outside the gene matches. CDR3 sequence (DNA): TGTGCCAGCAGCACCTACAGGGGCGGGAATTCACCCCTCCACTTT. Its protein product is CASSTYRGGNSPLHF.

The genes are TRBV18 and TRBJ2-7; 7 positions agree with TRBD1. Germline loops: CDR1 KGHSH, CDR2 LQKENI. The V segment lost 2 bases and the J segment 5 bases; nucleotides outside the gene matches: 12. This CDR3 has 16 amino acids. CDR3 in DNA: TGTGCCAGCTCACCATCCCGAACCGGGACAGCTAACGAGCAGTACTTC. Translating gives CASSPSRTGTANEQYF.

The chain has TRBV7-2 and TRBJ2-1; perhaps TRBD1 as D (6 bases). CDR1 SGHTA and CDR2 FQGNSA come from the germline V gene. V lost 5 bases and J 3 bases, leaving 20 bases between the germline ends. The CDR3 has 17 amino acids. The CDR3 DNA reads as TGTGCCAGCAGCCCCCTTCTAGGACAGTGGGGCTACAATGAGCAGTTCTTC. Protein: CASSPLLGQWGYNEQFF. Based on the CDR3 plus reference TRBV7-2 and TRBJ2-1, the full variable domain is GAGVSQSPSNKVTEKGKDVELRCDPISGHTALYWYRQSLGQGLEFLIYFQGNSAPDKSGLPSDRFSAERTGGSVSTLTIQRTQQEDSAVYLCASSPLLGQWGYNEQFFGPGTRLTVL.

The chain has TRBV19 and TRBJ1-5; D call uncertain. The length of the CDR3 is 20 residues. The V end lost 4 bases, the J end lost 4 bases, and 29 bases lay between the germline ends. The germline V gene has CDR1 LNHDA and CDR2 SQIVND (reference sequence). CDR3 in amino acids: CASSNRYLLTDGEVNQPQHF. CDR3 coding DNA: TGTGCCAGTAGTAATCGCTATTTGTTAACGGACGGGGAAGTAAATCAGCCCCAGCATTTT.

For the CDR3, the DNA is TGTGCCACCAGCAGCCAAGAGAGGACAGAGAACACTGAAGCTTTCTTT. The encoded protein is CATSSQERTENTEAFF. The rearrangement links TRBV15 to TRBJ1-1; maybe TRBD1 (6 bases). Germline CDR1 and CDR2: LNHNV and YYDKDF (reference sequence). This CDR3 is 16 amino acids long. Trimming cost V 3 bases and J 1 base, with 15 bases left between them.

V is TRBV6-2 or TRBV6-3 and J is TRBJ1-6; no firm D call. There are 15 residues in the CDR3. V lost 2 bases to trimming and J lost 5 bases, with 10 bases between them. Per the germline V gene, CDR1 is MNHEY and CDR2 is SVGEGT. The CDR3 DNA reads TGTGCCAGCAGTTACGGCCCAAGAAATAATTCACCCCTCCACTTT. As protein: CASSYGPRNNSPLHF.

This clone was seen once. V is TRBV19 and J is TRBJ2-7; 10 bases match TRBD1. The V gene end was trimmed by 10 bases and the J gene end by 0 bases; junction bases not matched to a gene: 9. Germline-derived CDR1 and CDR2 are LNHDA and SQIVND (reference sequence). CDR3 length: 15 residues. CDR3 residues: CATRAGTGASYEQYF. The CDR3 DNA reads as TGTGCCACTCGTGCCGGGACAGGGGCCTCCTACGAGCAGTACTTC.

The CDR3 here is CASSERTGGSDYGYTF. In nucleotides, the CDR3 is TGTGCCAGCAGTGAACGAACAGGGGGTAGTGACTATGGCTACACCTTC. The V and J genes are TRBV25-1 and TRBJ1-2, with 8 nucleotides matching TRBD1. Germline V gene data show CDR1 as MGHDK and CDR2 as SYGVNS. The V and J ends lost 2 bases and 3 bases, in that order; junction bases with no gene match: 8. The CDR3 is made up of 16 amino acids.

V gene TRBV3-1 (or the pseudogene TRBV3-2) combines with J gene TRBJ2-5; 10 positions agree with TRBD2. Trimming at V came to 4 bases and at J to 6 bases, leaving 17 bases not matched to a gene. The CDR3 runs 18 residues. Germline CDR1 and CDR2: LGHDT and YNNKEL (reference sequence). As DNA, the CDR3 is TGTGCCAGCAGCCGGCTACGGACTAGCGGAGAACGCCGAAAGACCCAGTACTTC. As protein: CASSRLRTSGERRKTQYF.

V gene TRBV27 combines with J gene TRBJ1-1; 11 bases fit TRBD1. Per the germline V gene, CDR1 is MNHEY and CDR2 is SMNVEV (reference sequence). Unmatched junction bases numbered 13, after V lost 0 bases and J lost 10 bases. The CDR3 runs 17 residues. The chain's CDR3 is CASSLSRTGGALLGAFF. The CDR3 bases are TGTGCCAGCAGTTTATCGAGGACAGGGGGCGCGCTTTTAGGAGCTTTCTTT.

This sequence joins TRBV18 and TRBJ2-3; maybe TRBD2 (5 bases). Germline lookup yields CDR1 KGHSH and CDR2 LQKENI. The CDR3 spans 15 residues. The V gene lost 1 base and the J gene lost 3 bases, with 11 bases spanning the gap. The CDR3 DNA reads TGTGCCAGCTCACCACAGGAGGCCAGGACAGATACGCAGTATTTT. Protein sequence: CASSPQEARTDTQYF.

CDR3 in amino acids: CASSQSTGTRGGEQFF. The CDR3 DNA is TGTGCCAGCAGCCAATCAACCGGGACTAGAGGTGGTGAGCAGTTCTTC. The genes are TRBV4-2 and TRBJ2-1; 8 nucleotides match TRBD2. Germline V gene sequence: CDR1 LGHNA, CDR2 YNFKEQ. V gave up 2 bases and J gave up 9 bases; unmatched junction bases: 12. CDR3 size: 16 residues.

The rearrangement links TRBV27 to TRBJ2-7; 8 bases are a match to TRBD1. Trimming cost V 5 bases and J 3 bases; bases outside gene matches: 12. In germline, CDR1 is MNHEY, CDR2 SMNVEV (reference sequence). This CDR3 is 16 amino acids long. As DNA, the CDR3 is TGTGCCAGCAGTCAGATAGGACAGGGAGGTATCTACGAGCAGTACTTC. The encoded protein is CASSQIGQGGIYEQYF.

V gene TRBV7-9 combines with J gene TRBJ1-1; D unclear. The CDR3 consists of 14 residues. The ends were cut back, 3 bases at V and 0 bases at J, with 8 bases in the middle. The V gene's germline CDR1 is SEHNR and CDR2 FQNEAQ (reference sequence). CDR3 residues: CASSLVYMNTEAFF. The CDR3 DNA reads as TGTGCCAGCAGCTTGGTTTACATGAACACTGAAGCTTTCTTT. The variable domain in full, with the rest retrieved from reference TRBV7-9 and TRBJ1-1, is DTGVSQNPRHKITKRGQNVTFRCDPISEHNRLYWYRQTLGQGPEFLTYFQNEAQLEKSRLLSDRFSAERPKGSFSTLEIQRTEQGDSAMYLCASSLVYMNTEAFFGQGTRLTVV.

J is TRBJ2-7 and V is TRBV29-1, with D perhaps TRBD1 (5 bases). This CDR3 contains 13 residues. V dropped 3 bases and J dropped 5 bases, with 14 bases sitting between them. Germline CDR1 reads SQVTM; CDR2 reads ANQGSEA. CDR3 DNA: TGCAGCGTTGAGTTGGATAGGGGCGACGAGCAGTACTTC. As protein: CSVELDRGDEQYF.

The rearrangement links TRBV30 to TRBJ1-4; D possibly corresponds to TRBD1 (5 bases). Between the trimmed V and J ends, which lost 1 base and 8 bases, there was a span of 17 bases. CDR3 length: 15 residues. Germline CDR1 GTSNPN, CDR2 SVGIG (reference sequence). CDR3 protein: CAWSGFGGGREKLFF. CDR3 nucleotides: TGTGCCTGGAGTGGGTTTGGGGGTGGGAGGGAAAAACTGTTTTTT.

This chain links TRBV6-1 with TRBJ1-5, with D hard to call. CDR1 MNHNS and CDR2 SASEGT come from the germline V gene. The ends were cut back, 1 base at V and 2 bases at J, with 9 bases in the middle. The CDR3 contains 15 residues. This chain's CDR3 is CASSEDVGGNQPQHF. In DNA form, the CDR3 reads TGTGCCAGCAGTGAAGATGTTGGAGGCAATCAGCCCCAGCATTTT.

V usage is TRBV28 and J usage is TRBJ2-6; D perhaps matches TRBD1 (6 bases). Germline loops: CDR1 MDHEN, CDR2 SYDVKM. V lost 6 bases, J lost 4 bases, and 16 bases lay in between. The CDR3 covers 16 residues. CDR3 in amino acids: CASRTFTGLGANVLTF. CDR3 nucleotide sequence: TGTGCCAGCAGGACATTCACAGGGCTGGGGGCCAACGTCCTGACTTTC.

The rearrangement links TRBV3-1 (or the pseudogene TRBV3-2) to TRBJ2-3; D uncertain. The V gene's germline CDR1 is LGHDT and CDR2 YNNKEL (reference sequence). The CDR3 runs 13 residues. The V gene lost 0 bases and the J gene lost 9 bases, with 10 bases spanning the gap. The CDR3 nucleotides are TGTGCCAGCAGCCAAGAAACTACCCACACGCAGTATTTT. Amino acids: CASSQETTHTQYF.

The rearrangement links TRBV27 to TRBJ2-5; the match to TRBD1 covers 11 bases. Germline CDR1 is MNHEY and CDR2 is SMNVEV (reference sequence). V dropped 6 bases and J dropped 5; count of bases not matched to a gene: 8. CDR3 length: 15 residues. The CDR3 sequence is CASSSGTGGRETQYF. In DNA, the CDR3 is TGTGCCAGCAGCTCCGGGACAGGGGGGCGGGAGACCCAGTACTTC.

The chain couples TRBV3-1 (or the pseudogene TRBV3-2) to TRBJ2-1, with TRBD2 matching over 11 bases. CDR3 size: 15 residues. Germline V gene lookup returns CDR1 LGHDT and CDR2 YNNKEL (reference sequence). With 6 bases clipped from V and 10 bases from J, the junction kept 11 bases outside the gene matches. DNA for the CDR3: TGTGCCAGCAGACCAACTAGCGGGAGAATGGGCGAGCAGTTCTTC. Amino acid sequence: CASRPTSGRMGEQFF.